This entry features one TCR beta chain sequence. The antigen is undetermined. The source of the sample is a study of T cell responses to AZD1222 COVID-19 vaccine. General observations from the study: Nearly half of the spike-specific TCRs reportedly recognize variant regions that carry no mutations. Dominant CD4 TCR responses targeted spike regions 160-218 and 743-854. Clonal diversity was possibly underestimated, and white British individuals and females predominated among donors.

Using immunoSEQ multiplex PCR, the repertoire was profiled, and TCRdb retains in-frame clones only, with some absent. The table records about 110,000 clones, 88% of them present only once. Germline trimming cut 3 bases from V and 2 bases from J; bases unmatched to any gene: 5. There are 15 residues in the CDR3. The germline V gene has CDR1 SGHRS and CDR2 YFSETQ. The V gene is TRBV5-1, the J gene TRBJ2-7; TRBD2 aligns across 10 bases. Sequencing was performed on peripheral blood, taken on day 0 of MenACWY control vaccination. This TCR derives from an adult in good health. The CDR3 protein is CASSSTSGSPYEQYF. The DNA for the CDR3 is TGCGCCAGCAGCTCGACTAGCGGGTCTCCCTACGAGCAGTACTTC.